This T cell receptor beta chain originates from a study of T cells in Graves' hyperthyroidism and ophthalmopathy. Across the whole study: Peripheral blood was acquired at first diagnosis, ahead of any therapy whatsoever.

Findings and limits, study-wide: Most clonotypes expanded in the thyroid (above 0.001) were also present in blood.

Points on this clonotype: Its specificity is not known.

Amplified regions were TCR beta CDR3 sequences from RNA transcripts. Primed by the HTBI set, a first-round RT-PCR was run on the TCR CDR3. TCRdb analysed the multiplex PCR reads with MiXCR anew, one entry per CDR3 protein. The sample shows more than 600,000 distinct CDR3 sequences, 16% of them seen only once. V lost 3 bases and J lost 0, with 14 bases in between. The CDR3 length is 16 residues. Per the germline V gene, CDR1 is SGDLS and CDR2 is YYNGEE. The hyperthyroidism was newly diagnosed and had lasted under 2 months; the patients were aged 18 to 65. Fresh peripheral blood, 8 to 10 ml of it, supplied the PBMCs.

This chain connects TRBV9 to TRBJ2-3, with D perhaps matching TRBD2 (7 bases). The clonotype originates from a man aged 18 to 35 with Graves' hyperthyroidism. Sequenced input: blood. In nucleotides, the CDR3 is TGTGCCAGCAGCGCTAGTGGGGGGGCCAGCACAGATACGCAGTATTTT. Translating it yields CASSASGGASTDTQYF.